These 21 T cell receptor beta chains originate from one sample sequenced in a study of OX40 agonist ivuxolimab in advanced cancers. Profiling relied on immunoSEQ multiplex PCR, and the TCRdb table lists in-frame clones only, not all of them. This sample has more than 65,000 clones, with about nine tenths found just once. This specimen was CD4+ or CD8+ T cells sorted from blood, taken in a trial of the OX40 agonist ivuxolimab. The receptors stem from an adult with an advanced solid tumor such as melanoma, head and neck, liver or kidney cancer.

The chain combines TRBV11-1 with TRBJ1-2; D is unclear. Deletions cut 5 bases from V and 0 bases from J, with 13 bases between. Germline V gives CDR1 SGHAT, CDR2 FQDESV (reference sequence). The CDR3 runs to 15 residues. CDR3 region: CASSVGADPNYGYTF. CDR3 nucleotide sequence: TGTGCCAGCAGCGTCGGAGCTGATCCTAACTATGGCTACACCTTC. Variable domain in full (rest from reference TRBV11-1 and TRBJ1-2): EAEVAQSPRYKITEKSQAVAFWCDPISGHATLYWYRQILGQGPELLVQFQDESVVDDSQLPKDRFSAERLKGVDSTLKIQPAELGDSAMYLCASSVGADPNYGYTFGSGTRLTVV.

The J gene is TRBJ2-1, the V gene TRBV6-9; 8 bases match TRBD1. The CDR3 extends over 14 amino acids. Per germline, CDR1 MNHGY and CDR2 SVAAGI. The V gene end was trimmed by 3 bases and the J gene end by 6 bases; junction bases not matched to a gene: 4. CDR3 bases: TGTGCCAGCAGTTACCGGACAGGGATCAATGAGCAGTTCTTC. It yields the protein CASSYRTGINEQFF.

The genes are TRBV2 and TRBJ2-2; D is perhaps TRBD2 (5 bases). The CDR3 is 15 residues long. Germline V gene data show CDR1 as SNHLY and CDR2 as FYNNEI. V was clipped by 4 bases and J by 4 bases, with 13 bases between them. Written as DNA, the CDR3 is TGTGCCAGCAGTGTTGCTCCTGAGGGCACCGGGGAGCTGTTTTTT. It codes for CASSVAPEGTGELFF.

The DNA of the CDR3 is TGTGCCATCAGTGGTGGGGGGACGAACACCGGGGAGCTGTTTTTT. This translates into CAISGGGTNTGELFF. The chain recombines TRBV10-3 with TRBJ2-2; weak D call: TRBD2 (6 bases). The germline gives CDR1 ENHRY, CDR2 SYGVKD. This CDR3 spans 15 amino acids. Trimming removed 4 bases from V and 0 bases from J, with 9 bases in between.

This chain uses TRBV11-3 with TRBJ2-5; 11 bases line up with TRBD2. V was pared by 8 bases and J by 0 bases, with 20 bases of the junction left unmatched. The CDR3 runs 20 residues. From germline, CDR1 is SGHNT and CDR2 YENEEA. The CDR3 DNA reads as TGTGCCAGCTACGACGAGTGGGCTAGCGGGGGGACGGAGTACCAAGAGACCCAGTACTTC. Translation gives CASYDEWASGGTEYQETQYF.

The chain carries TRBV7-6 and TRBJ2-7; no firm D call. Trimming took off 4 bases at V and 3 bases at J, with 4 bases between the two ends. In germline, CDR1 is SGHVS, CDR2 FNYEAQ. The CDR3 has 11 residues. CDR3: CASSSNYEQYF. CDR3 nucleotide sequence: TGTGCCAGCAGCTCCAACTACGAGCAGTACTTC.

The sample holds one count of this clone. V is TRBV5-5 and J is TRBJ2-7; D unresolved. This CDR3 is built from 15 residues. V was clipped by 0 bases and J by 0 bases, with 10 bases between them. From germline, CDR1 is SGHKS and CDR2 YYEKEE (reference sequence). CDR3 nucleotides: TGTGCCAGCAGCTTGGGTTCAGTCAGCTCCTACGAGCAGTACTTC. Its protein is CASSLGSVSSYEQYF.

This clone appeared once. This chain connects TRBV9 to TRBJ2-7, with 9 bases fitting TRBD1. Germline values: CDR1 SGDLS, CDR2 YYNGEE. The V and J ends lost 7 bases and 7 bases, in that order; junction bases with no gene match: 6. This CDR3 is 12 amino acids long. The CDR3 nucleotides read TGTGCCAGCGGTTTTGACAGGGGGGAGCAGTACTTC. Its translation is CASGFDRGEQYF. The entire variable domain, with the rest obtained from reference TRBV9 and TRBJ2-7, is as follows: DSGVTQTPKHLITATGQRVTLRCSPRSGDLSVYWYQQSLDQGLQFLIQYYNGEERAKGNILERFSAQQFPDLHSELNLSSLELGDSALYFCASGFDRGEQYFGPGTRLTVT.

The rearrangement links TRBV14 to TRBJ2-2, with TRBD2 identical over 7 bases. Germline assignment: CDR1 SGHDN and CDR2 FVKESK. With V trimmed by 4 bases and J by 3 bases, 8 bases remained unmatched. The CDR3 has 16 residues. CDR3 coding DNA: TGTGCCAGCAGCCCCTGGGCCCTAGCGGACACCGGGGAGCTGTTTTTT. The encoded protein is CASSPWALADTGELFF.

The rearrangement uses TRBV4-2 and TRBJ1-4; D is possibly TRBD1 (6 bases). This CDR3 spans 13 amino acids. Trimming cost V 1 base and J 8 bases, with 8 bases left between them. Germline V gene sequence: CDR1 LGHNA, CDR2 YNFKEQ. The CDR3 DNA follows: TGTGCCAGCAGCCAAGGGGGGCCGGAAAAACTGTTTTTT. Encoded protein: CASSQGGPEKLFF.

This chain connects TRBV5-5 to TRBJ1-1, with a possible D match to TRBD1 (6 bases). The CDR3 runs 13 residues. Trimming stripped 2 bases from V and 1 base from J, with 6 bases between. Germline lookup yields CDR1 SGHKS and CDR2 YYEKEE (reference sequence). This chain's CDR3 is CASSLQGNTEAFF. The CDR3 DNA reads as TGTGCCAGCAGCTTACAGGGGAACACTGAAGCTTTCTTT.

The chain is built from TRBV7-2 and TRBJ2-7; TRBD1 matches 9 bases. The J segment lost 2 bases and the V segment lost 2 bases, leaving 4 bases of the junction unmatched. The CDR3 runs 15 residues. Germline V gene sequence: CDR1 SGHTA, CDR2 FQGNSA. CDR3 region: CASSLITGGAYEQYF. CDR3 sequence (DNA): TGTGCCAGCAGCTTAATCACAGGGGGCGCCTACGAGCAGTACTTC.

The chain has TRBV2 and TRBJ1-5, with a weak D call TRBD1 (5 bases). Trimming stripped 7 bases from V and 5 bases from J, with 15 bases between. The CDR3 length is 14 residues. Germline loops: CDR1 SNHLY, CDR2 FYNNEI. The CDR3 DNA reads TGTGCCAGCACCGAGGGTCAGGGAGATCAGCCCCAGCATTTT. Translation: CASTEGQGDQPQHF.

The chain has TRBV30 and TRBJ1-4, with unresolved D. Deletions cut 0 bases from V and 8 bases from J, with 19 bases between. CDR1 is GTSNPN and CDR2 is SVGIG in the germline V gene (reference sequence). CDR3 length: 16 residues. The CDR3 sequence is CAWSVGVRINEEKLFF. As DNA, the CDR3 is TGTGCCTGGAGTGTAGGAGTCAGAATAAATGAAGAAAAACTGTTTTTT.

The DNA for the CDR3 is TGTGCCAGCAACTCCGGACAGGGCGGAACTGAAGCTTTCTTT. Its translation: CASNSGQGGTEAFF. The chain joins TRBV6-1 to TRBJ1-1; 8 positions agree with TRBD1. The CDR3 loop spans 14 amino acids. With V trimmed by 7 bases and J by 5 bases, 9 bases remained unmatched. Per germline, CDR1 MNHNS and CDR2 SASEGT.

V and J are TRBV25-1 and TRBJ2-5; D is unclear. Germline V gene sequence: CDR1 MGHDK, CDR2 SYGVNS. V was clipped by 4 bases and J by 0 bases, with 9 bases between them. This CDR3 region has 14 residues. CDR3 bases: TGTGCCAGCAGTGTTGGTGGAGACCAAGAGACCCAGTACTTC. Its translation is CASSVGGDQETQYF. The whole variable domain, filled in from reference TRBV25-1 and TRBJ2-5, reads EADIYQTPRYLVIGTGKKITLECSQTMGHDKMYWYQQDPGMELHLIHYSYGVNSTEKGDLSSESTVSRIRTEHFPLTLESARPSHTSQYLCASSVGGDQETQYFGPGTRLLVL.

V is TRBV7-6 and J is TRBJ2-7, with 11 bases fitting TRBD1. From germline, CDR1 is SGHVS and CDR2 FNYEAQ. This CDR3 contains 15 residues. With V trimmed by 4 bases and J by 5 bases, 7 bases remained unmatched. This chain's CDR3 is CASSSPDRGLDEQYF. Here the CDR3 DNA reads TGTGCCAGCAGCTCCCCGGACAGGGGGCTGGACGAGCAGTACTTC.

This sequence joins TRBV2 and TRBJ2-7; TRBD1 agrees at 8 bases. This CDR3 is 16 amino acids long. Germline trimming cut 0 bases from V and 5 bases from J; bases unmatched to any gene: 9. Germline V CDR1 and CDR2: SNHLY, FYNNEI. The CDR3 protein is CASSEAHRQGANEQYF. CDR3 sequence (DNA): TGTGCCAGCAGTGAAGCGCACAGGCAGGGGGCCAACGAGCAGTACTTC.

The V and J genes are TRBV19 and TRBJ2-5; D perhaps matches TRBD1 (5 bases). The V end was cut by 3 bases, the J end by 2 bases, with 10 bases between. Germline V lookup: CDR1 LNHDA, CDR2 SQIVND (reference sequence). This CDR3 region has 14 residues. CDR3 coding DNA: TGTGCCAGTAGTATTGCACAGGCACAAGAGACCCAGTACTTC. It specifies CASSIAQAQETQYF.

The rearrangement uses TRBV7-9 and TRBJ1-3; D is uncertain. The CDR3 runs to 15 residues. In germline, CDR1 is SEHNR, CDR2 FQNEAQ (reference sequence). V lost 7 bases to trimming and J lost 2 bases, with 15 bases between them. This chain's CDR3 is CASIPGKGTGNTIYF. CDR3 coding DNA: TGTGCCAGCATCCCGGGGAAGGGAACTGGAAACACCATATATTTT.

The chain combines TRBV27 with TRBJ2-7, with 9 nucleotides matching TRBD1. J gave up 4 bases and V 4 bases, and 8 bases lay outside the gene matches. The CDR3 is 15 residues long. Germline CDR1 and CDR2: MNHEY and SMNVEV (reference sequence). The CDR3 is CASSSTGTGRYEQYF. Here the CDR3 DNA reads TGTGCCAGCAGTTCAACCGGGACAGGGAGGTACGAGCAGTACTTC.